This section outlines one T cell receptor (beta chain) sequence together with its context. The length of the CDR3 is 16 residues. Germline V gene lookup returns CDR1 LNHDA and CDR2 SQIVND (reference sequence). Germline trimming cut 8 bases from V and 3 bases from J; bases unmatched to any gene: 15. The entry originates in a study of blood T cell repertoires in COVID-19. Study-level information: Sites across the United States, Italy and Spain contributed samples from acute and convalescent COVID-19. Sources were T cells, B-cell-depleted T cells, or PBMCs; the material itself was cDNA or gDNA.

The repertoire was sequenced with immunoSEQ multiplex PCR; TCRdb's copy has only in-frame clones and lacks some. The sample carries around 95,000 clones, roughly 80% recorded once. Sample: peripheral blood. This TCR was sampled from a woman aged 70-85 years with acute or convalescent COVID-19. The chain links TRBV19 to TRBJ1-1; 7 bases are shared with TRBD1. For the CDR3, the DNA is TGTGCCAGTCTCACCTGGGTGAAAGGGGGCTACACTGAAGCTTTCTTT. Translated, it gives CASLTWVKGGYTEAFF.